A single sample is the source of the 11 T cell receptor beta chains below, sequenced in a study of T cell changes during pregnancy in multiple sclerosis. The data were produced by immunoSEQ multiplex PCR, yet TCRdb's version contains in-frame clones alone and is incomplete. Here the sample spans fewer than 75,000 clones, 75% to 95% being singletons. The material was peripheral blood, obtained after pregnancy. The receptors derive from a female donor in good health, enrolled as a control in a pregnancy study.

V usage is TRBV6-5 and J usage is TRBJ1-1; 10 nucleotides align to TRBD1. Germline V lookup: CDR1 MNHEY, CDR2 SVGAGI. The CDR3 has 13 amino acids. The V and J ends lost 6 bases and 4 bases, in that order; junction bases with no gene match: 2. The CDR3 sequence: CASRRTGGTEAFF. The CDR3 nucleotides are TGTGCCAGCAGGAGGACAGGGGGCACTGAAGCTTTCTTT.

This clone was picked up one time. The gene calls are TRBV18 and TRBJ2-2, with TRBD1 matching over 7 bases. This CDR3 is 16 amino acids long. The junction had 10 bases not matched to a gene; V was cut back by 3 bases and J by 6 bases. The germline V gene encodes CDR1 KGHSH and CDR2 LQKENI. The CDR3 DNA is TGTGCCAGCTCACCTACGCCGACAGGGACGGCCGGGGAGCTGTTTTTT. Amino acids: CASSPTPTGTAGELFF.

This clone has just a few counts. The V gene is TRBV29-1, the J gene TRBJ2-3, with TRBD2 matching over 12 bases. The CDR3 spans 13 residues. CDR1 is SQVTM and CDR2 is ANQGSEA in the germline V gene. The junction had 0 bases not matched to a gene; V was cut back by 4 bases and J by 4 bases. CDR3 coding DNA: TGCAGCGTTGGGACTAGCGGGGCAGATACGCAGTATTTT. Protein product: CSVGTSGADTQYF.

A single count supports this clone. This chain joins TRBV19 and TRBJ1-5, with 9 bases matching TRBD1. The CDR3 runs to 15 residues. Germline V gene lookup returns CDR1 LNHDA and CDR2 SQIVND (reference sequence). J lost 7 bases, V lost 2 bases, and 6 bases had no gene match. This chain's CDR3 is CASSILGQGRQPQHF. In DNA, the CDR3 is TGTGCCAGTAGTATACTAGGACAGGGGAGGCAGCCCCAGCATTTT.

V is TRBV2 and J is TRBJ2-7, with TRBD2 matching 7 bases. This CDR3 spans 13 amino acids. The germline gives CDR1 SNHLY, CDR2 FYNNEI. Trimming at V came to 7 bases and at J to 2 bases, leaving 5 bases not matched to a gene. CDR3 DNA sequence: TGTGCCAGCAAGGGGAGGGTCACCTACGAGCAGTACTTC. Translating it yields CASKGRVTYEQYF.

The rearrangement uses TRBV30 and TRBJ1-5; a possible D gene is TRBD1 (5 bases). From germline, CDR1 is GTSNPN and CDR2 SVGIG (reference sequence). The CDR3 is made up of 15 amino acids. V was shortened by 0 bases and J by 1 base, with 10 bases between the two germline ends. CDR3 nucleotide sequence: TGTGCCTGGAGTGTACTCGGACAAAGCAATCAGCCCCAGCATTTT. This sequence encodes CAWSVLGQSNQPQHF. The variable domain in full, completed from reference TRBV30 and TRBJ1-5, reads SQTIHQWPATLVQPVGSPLSLECTVEGTSNPNLYWYRQAAGRGLQLLFYSVGIGQISSEVPQNLSASRPQDRQFILSSKKLLLSDSGFYLCAWSVLGQSNQPQHFGDGTRLSIL.

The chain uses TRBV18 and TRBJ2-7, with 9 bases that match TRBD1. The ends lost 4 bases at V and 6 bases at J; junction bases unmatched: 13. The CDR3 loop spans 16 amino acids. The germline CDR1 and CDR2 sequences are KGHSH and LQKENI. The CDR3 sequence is CASSQTTPGQGSEQYF. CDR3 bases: TGTGCCAGCTCACAGACGACTCCGGGACAGGGATCCGAGCAGTACTTC.

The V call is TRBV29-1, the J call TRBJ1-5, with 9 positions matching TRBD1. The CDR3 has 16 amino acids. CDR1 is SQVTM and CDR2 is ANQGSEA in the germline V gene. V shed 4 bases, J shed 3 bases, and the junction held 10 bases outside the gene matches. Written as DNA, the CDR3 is TGCAGCGTTGTAATTACCGGGACAGGGTTCAATCAGCCCCAGCATTTT. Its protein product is CSVVITGTGFNQPQHF.

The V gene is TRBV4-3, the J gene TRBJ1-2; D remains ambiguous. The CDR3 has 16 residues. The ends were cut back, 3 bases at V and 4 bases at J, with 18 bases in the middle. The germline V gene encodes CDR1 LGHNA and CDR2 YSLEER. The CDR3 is CASSQPTIDGGYGYTF. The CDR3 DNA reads TGCGCCAGCAGCCAGCCTACCATTGACGGAGGCTATGGCTACACCTTC.

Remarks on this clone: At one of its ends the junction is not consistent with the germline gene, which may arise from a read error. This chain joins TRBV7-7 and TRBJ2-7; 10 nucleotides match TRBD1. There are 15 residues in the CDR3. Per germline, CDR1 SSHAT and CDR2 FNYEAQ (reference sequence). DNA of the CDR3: TGTGCTAGCAGCGTGGGACAGGGGCTTACCTACGAGCAGTACTTC. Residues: CASSVGQGLTYEQYF.

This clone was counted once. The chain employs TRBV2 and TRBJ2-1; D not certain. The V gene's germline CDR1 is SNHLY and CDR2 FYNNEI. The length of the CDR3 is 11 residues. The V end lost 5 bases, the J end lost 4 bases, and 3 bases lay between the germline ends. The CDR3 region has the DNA TGTGCCAGCAGTTCATACAATGAGCAGTTCTTC. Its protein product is CASSSYNEQFF.